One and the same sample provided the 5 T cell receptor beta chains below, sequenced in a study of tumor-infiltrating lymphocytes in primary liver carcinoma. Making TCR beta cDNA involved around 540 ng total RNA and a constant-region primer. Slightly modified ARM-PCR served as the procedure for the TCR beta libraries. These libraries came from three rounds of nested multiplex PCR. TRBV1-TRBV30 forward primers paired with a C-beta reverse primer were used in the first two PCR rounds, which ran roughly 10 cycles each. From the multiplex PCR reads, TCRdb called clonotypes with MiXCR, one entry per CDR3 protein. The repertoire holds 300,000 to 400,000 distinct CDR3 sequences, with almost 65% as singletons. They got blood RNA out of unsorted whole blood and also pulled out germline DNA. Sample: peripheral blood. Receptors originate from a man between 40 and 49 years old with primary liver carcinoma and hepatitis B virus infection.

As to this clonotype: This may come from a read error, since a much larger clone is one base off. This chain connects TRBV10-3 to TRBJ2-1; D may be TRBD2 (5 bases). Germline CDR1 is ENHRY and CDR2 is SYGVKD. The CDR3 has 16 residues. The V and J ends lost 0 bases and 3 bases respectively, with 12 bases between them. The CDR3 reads CAISESQRSYYNEQFF. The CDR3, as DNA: TGTGCCATCAGTGAGTCTCAGCGGAGCTACTACAATGAGCAGTTCTTC.

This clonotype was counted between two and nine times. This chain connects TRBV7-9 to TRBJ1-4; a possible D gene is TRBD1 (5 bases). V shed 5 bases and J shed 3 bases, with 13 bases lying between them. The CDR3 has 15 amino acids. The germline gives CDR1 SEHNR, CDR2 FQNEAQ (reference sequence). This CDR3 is CASSPAPGANEKLFF. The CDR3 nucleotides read TGTGCCAGCAGCCCCGCGCCGGGGGCTAATGAAAAACTGTTTTTT.

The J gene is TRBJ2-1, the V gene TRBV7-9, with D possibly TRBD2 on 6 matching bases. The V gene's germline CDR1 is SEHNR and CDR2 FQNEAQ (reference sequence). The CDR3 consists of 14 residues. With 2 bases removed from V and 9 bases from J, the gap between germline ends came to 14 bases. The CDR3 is CASSLSTAGGEQFF. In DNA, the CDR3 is TGTGCCAGCAGCTTATCGACGGCCGGGGGTGAGCAGTTCTTC.

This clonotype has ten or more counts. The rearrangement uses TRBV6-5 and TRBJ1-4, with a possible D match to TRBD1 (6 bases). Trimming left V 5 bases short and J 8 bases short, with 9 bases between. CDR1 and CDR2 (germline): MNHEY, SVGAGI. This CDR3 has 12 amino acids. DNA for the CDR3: TGTGCCAGCAGTACAGGGCCCGAAAAACTGTTTTTT. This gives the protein CASSTGPEKLFF.

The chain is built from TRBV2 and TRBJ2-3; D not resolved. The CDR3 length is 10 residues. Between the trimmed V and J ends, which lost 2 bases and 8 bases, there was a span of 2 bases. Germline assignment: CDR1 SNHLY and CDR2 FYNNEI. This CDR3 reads CASSEFTQYF. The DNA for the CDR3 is TGTGCCAGCAGTGAATTTACGCAGTATTTT.